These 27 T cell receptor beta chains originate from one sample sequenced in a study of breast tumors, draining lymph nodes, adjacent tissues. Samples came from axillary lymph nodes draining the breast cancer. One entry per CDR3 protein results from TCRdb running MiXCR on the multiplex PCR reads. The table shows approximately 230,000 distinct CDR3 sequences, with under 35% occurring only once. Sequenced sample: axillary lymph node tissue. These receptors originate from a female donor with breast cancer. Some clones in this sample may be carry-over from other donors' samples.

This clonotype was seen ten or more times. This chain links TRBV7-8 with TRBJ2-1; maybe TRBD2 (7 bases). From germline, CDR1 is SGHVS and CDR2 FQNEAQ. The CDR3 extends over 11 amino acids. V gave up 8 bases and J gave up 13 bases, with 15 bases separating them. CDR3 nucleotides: TGTGCCAGCCTGGGGGGGCTGCTTCAGTTCTTC. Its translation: CASLGGLLQFF.

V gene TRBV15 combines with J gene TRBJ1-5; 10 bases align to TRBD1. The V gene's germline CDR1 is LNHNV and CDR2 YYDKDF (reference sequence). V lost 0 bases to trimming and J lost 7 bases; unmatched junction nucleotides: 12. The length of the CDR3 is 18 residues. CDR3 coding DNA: TGTGCCACCAGCAGAGATCCGGGACAGGGGAGTACTAAGCAGCCCCAGCATTTT. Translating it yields CATSRDPGQGSTKQPQHF.

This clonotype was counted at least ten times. The CDR3 reads CATSDEGILGTGGADTQYF. CDR3 DNA: TGTGCCACCAGTGACGAGGGAATCCTCGGGACAGGGGGCGCAGATACGCAGTATTTT. The gene calls are TRBV24-1 and TRBJ2-3, with 12 positions matching TRBD1. Trimming took 4 bases from V and 4 from J; bases not matched to a gene: 14. Germline lookup yields CDR1 KGHDR and CDR2 SFDVKD. The CDR3 runs 19 residues.

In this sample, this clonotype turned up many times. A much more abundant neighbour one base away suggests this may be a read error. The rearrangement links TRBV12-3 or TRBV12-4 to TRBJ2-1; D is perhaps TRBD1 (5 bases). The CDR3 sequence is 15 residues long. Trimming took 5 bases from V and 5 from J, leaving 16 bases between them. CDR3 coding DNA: TGTGCCAGCAGTCACCCCCCCTGGGGCGACAATGAGCAGTTCTTC. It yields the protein CASSHPPWGDNEQFF.

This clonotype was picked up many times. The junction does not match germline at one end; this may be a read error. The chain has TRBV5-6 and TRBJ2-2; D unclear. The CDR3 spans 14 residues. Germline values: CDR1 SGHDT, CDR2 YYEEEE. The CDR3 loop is CASTLDQRAGELFF. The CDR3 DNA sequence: TGTGCCAGCACCTTGGACCAGCGCGCCGGGGAGCTGTTTTTT.

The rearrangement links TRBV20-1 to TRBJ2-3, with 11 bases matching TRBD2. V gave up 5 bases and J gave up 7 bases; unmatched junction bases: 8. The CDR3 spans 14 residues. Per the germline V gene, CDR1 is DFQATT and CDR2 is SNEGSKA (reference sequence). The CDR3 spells CSASILAGGHTQYF. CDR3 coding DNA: TGCAGTGCTTCCATCCTAGCGGGAGGACATACGCAGTATTTT.

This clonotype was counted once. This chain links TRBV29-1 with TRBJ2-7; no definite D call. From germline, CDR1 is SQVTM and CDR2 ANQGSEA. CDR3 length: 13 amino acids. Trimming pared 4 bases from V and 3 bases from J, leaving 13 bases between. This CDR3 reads CSVVPGGFYEQYF. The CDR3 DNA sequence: TGCAGCGTTGTGCCAGGCGGATTCTACGAGCAGTACTTC.

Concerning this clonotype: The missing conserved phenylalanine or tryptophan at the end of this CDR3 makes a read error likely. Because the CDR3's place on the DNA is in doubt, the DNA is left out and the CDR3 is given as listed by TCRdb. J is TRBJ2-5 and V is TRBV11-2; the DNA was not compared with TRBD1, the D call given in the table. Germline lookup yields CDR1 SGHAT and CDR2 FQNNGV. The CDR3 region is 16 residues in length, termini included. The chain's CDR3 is CASSLGIGAETRPSTS.

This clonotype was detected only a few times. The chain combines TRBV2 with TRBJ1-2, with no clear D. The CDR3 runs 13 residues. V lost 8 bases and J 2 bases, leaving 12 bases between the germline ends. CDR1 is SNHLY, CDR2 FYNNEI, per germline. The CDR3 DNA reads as TGTGCCAGCGCGCCGGAAGGAAACTATGGCTACACCTTC. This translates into CASAPEGNYGYTF.

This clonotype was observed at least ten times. The CDR3 is CASSLADLSPLHF. CDR3 coding DNA: TGTGCCAGCAGCTTAGCTGACCTTTCACCCCTCCACTTT. The genes are TRBV7-9 and TRBJ1-6; D is unclear. CDR3 length: 13 amino acids. The germline gives CDR1 SEHNR, CDR2 FQNEAQ (reference sequence). V was clipped by 0 bases and J by 9 bases, with 6 bases between them.

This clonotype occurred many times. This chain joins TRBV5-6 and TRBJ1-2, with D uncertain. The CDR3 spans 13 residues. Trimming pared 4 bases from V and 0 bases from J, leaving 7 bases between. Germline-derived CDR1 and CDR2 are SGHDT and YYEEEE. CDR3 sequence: CASSPLTNYGYTF. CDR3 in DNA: TGTGCCAGCAGCCCTTTGACTAACTATGGCTACACCTTC.

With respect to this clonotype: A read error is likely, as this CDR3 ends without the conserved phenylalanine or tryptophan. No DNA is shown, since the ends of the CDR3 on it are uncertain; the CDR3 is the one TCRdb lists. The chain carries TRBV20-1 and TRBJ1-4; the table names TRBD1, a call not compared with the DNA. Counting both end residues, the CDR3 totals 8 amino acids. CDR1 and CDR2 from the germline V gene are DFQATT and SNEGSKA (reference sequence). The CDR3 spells CSARVKGR.

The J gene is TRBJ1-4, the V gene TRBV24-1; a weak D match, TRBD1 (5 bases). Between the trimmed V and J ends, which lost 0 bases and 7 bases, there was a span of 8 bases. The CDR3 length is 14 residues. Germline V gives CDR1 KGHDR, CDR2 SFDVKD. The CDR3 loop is CATSDLWRGEKLFF. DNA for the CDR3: TGTGCCACCAGTGATTTGTGGAGGGGTGAAAAACTGTTTTTT.

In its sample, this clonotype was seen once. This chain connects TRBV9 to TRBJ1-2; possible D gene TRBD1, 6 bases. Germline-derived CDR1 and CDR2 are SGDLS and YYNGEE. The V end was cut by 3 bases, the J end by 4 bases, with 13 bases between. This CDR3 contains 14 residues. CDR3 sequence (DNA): TGTGCCAGCAGCGAGGGACACATCAGCTATGGCTACACCTTC. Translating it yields CASSEGHISYGYTF.

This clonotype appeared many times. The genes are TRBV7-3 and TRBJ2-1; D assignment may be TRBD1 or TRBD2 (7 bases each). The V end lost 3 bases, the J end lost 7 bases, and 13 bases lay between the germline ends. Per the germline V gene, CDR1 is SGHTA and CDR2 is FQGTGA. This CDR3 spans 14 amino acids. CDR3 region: CASSFRGGANEQFF. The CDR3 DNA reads TGTGCCAGCAGCTTCAGGGGGGGCGCGAATGAGCAGTTCTTC.

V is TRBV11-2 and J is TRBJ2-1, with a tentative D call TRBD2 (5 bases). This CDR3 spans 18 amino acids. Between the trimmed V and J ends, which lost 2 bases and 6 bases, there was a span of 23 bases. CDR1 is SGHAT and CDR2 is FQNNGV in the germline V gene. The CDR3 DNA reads TGTGCCAGCAGCTTATACGTGCCCACAATGGGAGATACCAATGAGCAGTTCTTC. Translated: CASSLYVPTMGDTNEQFF.

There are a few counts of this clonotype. The CDR3 DNA reads as TGTGCCAGCAGCCAAGAAGTAGGCCTAAAAGAGACCCAGTACTTC. Protein: CASSQEVGLKETQYF. This chain connects TRBV3-1 to TRBJ2-5, with D unclear. The germline CDR1 and CDR2 sequences are LGHDT and YNNKEL (reference sequence). The ends were cut back, 0 bases at V and 3 bases at J, with 11 bases in the middle. The CDR3 is made up of 15 amino acids.

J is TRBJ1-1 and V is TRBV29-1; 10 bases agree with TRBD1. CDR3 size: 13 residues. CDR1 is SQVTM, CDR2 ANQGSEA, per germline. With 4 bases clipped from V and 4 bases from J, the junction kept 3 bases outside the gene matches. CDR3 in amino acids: CSVVRTGGTEAFF. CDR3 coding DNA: TGCAGCGTTGTCCGGACAGGGGGCACTGAAGCTTTCTTT.

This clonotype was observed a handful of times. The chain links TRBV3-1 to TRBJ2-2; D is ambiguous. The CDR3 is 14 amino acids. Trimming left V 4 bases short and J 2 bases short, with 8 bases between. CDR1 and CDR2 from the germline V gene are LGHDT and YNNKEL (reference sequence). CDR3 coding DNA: TGTGCCAGCAGCCTCCAGCAAAACACCGGGGAGCTGTTTTTT. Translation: CASSLQQNTGELFF.

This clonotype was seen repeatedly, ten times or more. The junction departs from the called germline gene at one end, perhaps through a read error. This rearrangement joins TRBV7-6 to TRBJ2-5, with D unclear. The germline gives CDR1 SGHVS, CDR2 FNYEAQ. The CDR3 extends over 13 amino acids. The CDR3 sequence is CATSWTQTETQYF. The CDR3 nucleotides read TGTGCCACCAGCTGGACCCAGACTGAGACCCAGTACTTC. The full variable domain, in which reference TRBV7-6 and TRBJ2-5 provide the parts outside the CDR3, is GAGVSQSPRYKVTKRGQDVALRCDPISGHVSLYWYRQALGQGPEFLTYFNYEAQQDKSGLPNDRFSAERPEGSISTLTIQRTEQRDSAMYRCATSWTQTETQYFGPGTRLLVL.

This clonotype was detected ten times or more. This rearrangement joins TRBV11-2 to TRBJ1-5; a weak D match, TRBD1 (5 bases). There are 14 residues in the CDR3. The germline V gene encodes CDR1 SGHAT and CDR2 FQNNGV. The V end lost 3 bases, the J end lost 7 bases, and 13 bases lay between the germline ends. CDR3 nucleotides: TGTGCCAGCAGCTTCTCAGGGTCAGGGCAGCCCCAGCATTTT. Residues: CASSFSGSGQPQHF.

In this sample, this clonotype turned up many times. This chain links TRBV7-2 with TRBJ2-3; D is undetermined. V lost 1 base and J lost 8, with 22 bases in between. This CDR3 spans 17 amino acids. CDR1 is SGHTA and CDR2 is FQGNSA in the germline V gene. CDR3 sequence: CASSLEPWRRAHGTQYF. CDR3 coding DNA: TGTGCCAGCAGCTTAGAACCCTGGCGTAGGGCACACGGTACGCAGTATTTT.

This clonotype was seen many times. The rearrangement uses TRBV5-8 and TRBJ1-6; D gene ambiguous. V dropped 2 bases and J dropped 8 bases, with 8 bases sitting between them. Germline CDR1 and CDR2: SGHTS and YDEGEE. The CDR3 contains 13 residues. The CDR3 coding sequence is TGTGCCAGCAGCTTAAGGGAGGATTCACCCCTCCACTTT. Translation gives CASSLREDSPLHF.

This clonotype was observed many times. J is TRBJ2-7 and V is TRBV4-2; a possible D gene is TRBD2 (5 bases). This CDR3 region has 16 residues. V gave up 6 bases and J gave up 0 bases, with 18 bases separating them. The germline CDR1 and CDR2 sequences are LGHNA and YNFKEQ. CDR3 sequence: CASSPIEGTHSYEQYF. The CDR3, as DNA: TGTGCCAGCAGTCCCATAGAGGGAACCCACTCCTACGAGCAGTACTTC.

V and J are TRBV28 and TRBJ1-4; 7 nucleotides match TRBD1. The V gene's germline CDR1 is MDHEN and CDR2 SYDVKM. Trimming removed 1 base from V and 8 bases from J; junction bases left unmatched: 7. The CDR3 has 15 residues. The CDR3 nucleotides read TGTGCCAGCAGTTTATTCGGAACAGGGGAGGAAAAACTGTTTTTT. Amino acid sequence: CASSLFGTGEEKLFF.

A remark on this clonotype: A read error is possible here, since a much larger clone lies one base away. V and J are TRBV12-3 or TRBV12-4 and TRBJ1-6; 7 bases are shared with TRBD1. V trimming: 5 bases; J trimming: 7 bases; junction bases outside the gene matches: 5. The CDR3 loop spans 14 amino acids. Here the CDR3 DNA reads TGTGCCAGCAGTCCCAGGGGGGGAAATTCACCCCTCCACTTT. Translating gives CASSPRGGNSPLHF.

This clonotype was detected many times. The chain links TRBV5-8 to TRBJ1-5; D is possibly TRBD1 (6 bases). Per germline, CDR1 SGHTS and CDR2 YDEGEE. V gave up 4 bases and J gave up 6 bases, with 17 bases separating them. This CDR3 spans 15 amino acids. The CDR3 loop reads CASSQRGGSPQPQHF. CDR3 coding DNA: TGTGCCAGCAGCCAGAGAGGGGGGAGTCCTCAGCCCCAGCATTTT.